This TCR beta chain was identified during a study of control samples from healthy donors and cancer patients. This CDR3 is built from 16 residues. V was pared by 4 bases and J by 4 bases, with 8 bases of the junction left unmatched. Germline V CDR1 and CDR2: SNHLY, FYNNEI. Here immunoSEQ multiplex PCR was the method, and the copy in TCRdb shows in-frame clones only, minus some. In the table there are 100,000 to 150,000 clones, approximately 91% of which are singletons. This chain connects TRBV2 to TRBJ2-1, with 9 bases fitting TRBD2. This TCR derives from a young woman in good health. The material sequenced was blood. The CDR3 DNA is TGTGCCAGCAGTGCCCTGGGACTAGCTTCTTACAATGAGCAGTTCTTC. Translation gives CASSALGLASYNEQFF.